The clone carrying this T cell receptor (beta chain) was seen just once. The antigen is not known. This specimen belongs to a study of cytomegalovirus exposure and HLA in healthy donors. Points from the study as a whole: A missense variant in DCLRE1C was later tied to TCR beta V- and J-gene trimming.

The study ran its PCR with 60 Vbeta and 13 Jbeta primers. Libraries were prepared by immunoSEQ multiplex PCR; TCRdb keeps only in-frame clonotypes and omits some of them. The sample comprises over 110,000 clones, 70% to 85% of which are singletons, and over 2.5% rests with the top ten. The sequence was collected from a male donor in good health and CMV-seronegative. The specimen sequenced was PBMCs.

This CDR3 is CASSPLDRGSYEQYF. The CDR3 coding sequence is TGTGCCAGCAGTCCTCTAGATAGAGGGTCCTACGAGCAGTACTTC. This chain joins TRBV27 and TRBJ2-7; TRBD2 might be the D (5 bases). This CDR3 spans 15 amino acids. Trimming removed 5 bases from V and 1 base from J, with 15 bases in between. Germline V gene sequence: CDR1 MNHEY, CDR2 SMNVEV (reference sequence).